What follows are 2 T cell receptor beta chains derived from one specimen sequenced in a study of cytomegalovirus exposure and HLA in healthy donors. PCR involved 60 Vbeta and 13 Jbeta primers. The data were produced by immunoSEQ multiplex PCR, yet TCRdb's version contains in-frame clones alone and is incomplete. The sample has some 67,000 clones; around 89% are singletons. Sequenced material: PBMCs. Receptor source: a woman in her twenties or thirties in good health and CMV-seropositive.

The chain carries TRBV28 and TRBJ1-2; 10 positions match TRBD1. Germline lookup yields CDR1 MDHEN and CDR2 SYDVKM. Trimming removed 2 bases from V and 1 base from J; junction bases left unmatched: 4. CDR3 length: 16 residues. CDR3 in DNA: TGTGCCAGCAGTTTAGCCGGGACAGGGGTTAACTATGGCTACACCTTC. Translated, it gives CASSLAGTGVNYGYTF.

The gene calls are TRBV7-9 and TRBJ1-2, with TRBD1 matching 7 bases. The germline V gene encodes CDR1 SEHNR and CDR2 FQNEAQ (reference sequence). Trimming removed 0 bases from V and 1 base from J; junction bases left unmatched: 5. The CDR3 sequence is 16 residues long. CDR3 nucleotides: TGTGCCAGCAGCTTAGCCGGGACAGAGATTAACTATGGCTACACCTTC. Encoded protein: CASSLAGTEINYGYTF.